A selection of T cell receptor beta chains follows, all from one sample in a study of memory CD4+ T cells and cytomegalovirus serostatus. Sequencing used immunoSEQ multiplex PCR; TCRdb keeps in-frame clones, though not all of them. The sample has some 54,000 clones, around 82% seen once. The specimen sequenced was memory CD4+ T cells from blood. Receptors were obtained from an adult in good health and CMV-seropositive. Each CDR3 is given with its conserved first and last residue. A D gene is named only where the DNA matches it firmly. Where a row states a size, it is once, few, many or the class of an expanded clone; other rows omit it.

>NA|TRBD1|TRBV5-1|TRBJ2-7
CASSLRPNQGAEQYF
TGCGCCAGCAGCTTGCGACCGAACCAGGGGGCCGAGCAGTACTTC
>NA|NA|TRBV14|TRBJ1-2
CASSQTGYSAYF
TGTGCCAGCAGCCAAACGGGTTACTCGGCCTACTTC
>NA|NA|TRBV18|TRBJ2-7
CASSPVGDGGYEQYF
TGTGCCAGCTCACCAGTTGGGGACGGAGGTTACGAGCAGTACTTC
>NA|TRBD1|TRBV28|TRBJ1-4
CASSRQGKEKLFF
TGTGCCAGCAGTAGACAGGGGAAAGAAAAACTGTTTTTT
>once|NA|TRBV11-3|TRBJ2-1
CASSSKRANAYNEQFF
TGTGCCAGCAGCTCGAAGAGAGCAAACGCCTACAATGAGCAGTTCTTC
>NA|NA|TRBV5-8|TRBJ2-1
CASNNGPGGDDEQFF
TGTGCCAGCAACAACGGGCCGGGGGGCGACGATGAGCAGTTCTTC
>few|NA|TRBV7-7|TRBJ2-7
CASSPMAGPTYEQYF
TGTGCTAGCAGTCCAATGGCCGGCCCTACCTACGAGCAGTACTTC
>once|TRBD2|TRBV7-7|TRBJ2-1
CASSPGTSGNNEQFF
TGTGCCAGCAGCCCAGGGACTAGCGGAAACAATGAGCAGTTCTTC
>NA|NA|TRBV21-1|TRBJ2-3
CASSTTRQLSTQYF
TGTGCCAGCAGCACCACCCGACAGTTAAGTACGCAGTATTTT
>NA|NA|TRBV29-1|TRBJ1-1
CSAGDLEAFF
TGCAGCGCTGGGGACCTTGAAGCTTTCTTT
>NA|NA|TRBV2|TRBJ2-7
CASSVSHEQYF
TGTGCCAGCAGTGTTAGCCACGAGCAGTACTTC
>NA|NA|TRBV7-2|TRBJ2-7
CASSPGSYYEQYF
TGTGCCAGCAGCCCCGGGTCTTATTACGAGCAGTACTTC
>NA|NA|TRBV29-1|TRBJ1-1
CSVEEQANTEAFF
TGCAGCGTTGAAGAACAGGCGAACACTGAAGCTTTCTTT
>few|NA|TRBV5-1|TRBJ2-6
CASSWGGIGIPGANVLTF
TGCGCCAGCAGCTGGGGCGGGATAGGGATCCCTGGGGCCAACGTCCTGACTTTC
>NA|TRBD1|TRBV7-2|TRBJ1-3
CASSYGQGAPGNTIYF
TGTGCCAGCAGCTACGGACAGGGGGCGCCAGGAAACACCATATATTTT
>NA|TRBD1|TRBV6-1|TRBJ1-5
CASSEDRERVKQPQHF
TGTGCCAGCAGTGAGGACAGGGAAAGGGTAAAGCAGCCCCAGCATTTT
>NA|TRBD2|TRBV2|TRBJ2-2
CASKEASGIDGELFF
TGTGCCAGCAAAGAGGCTAGCGGGATCGACGGGGAGCTGTTTTTT
>NA|NA|TRBV18|TRBJ2-1
CASSPGFSSYNEQFF
TGTGCCAGCTCACCCGGCTTTAGCTCCTACAATGAGCAGTTCTTC
>NA|NA|TRBV27|TRBJ2-5
CASSSLGGETQYF
TGTGCCAGCAGTTCCCTGGGCGGGGAGACCCAGTACTTC
>NA|NA|TRBV7-8|TRBJ1-4
CASSLGQGGEKLFF
TGTGCCAGCAGCTTAGGGCAGGGCGGTGAAAAACTGTTTTTT
>NA|NA|TRBV7-2|TRBJ2-1
CASSSNRAWKEQFF
TGTGCCAGCAGCTCCAACCGCGCATGGAAGGAGCAGTTCTTC
>NA|TRBD1|TRBV9|TRBJ2-1
CASSPQGASYNEQFF
TGTGCCAGCAGCCCACAGGGGGCGTCCTACAATGAGCAGTTCTTC
>NA|NA|TRBV5-1|TRBJ2-4
CASSLAVRDIQYF
TGCGCCAGCAGCTTAGCAGTGAGGGACATTCAGTACTTC
>NA|NA|TRBV4-1|TRBJ1-4
CASSPHPQGAGVNEKLFF
TGCGCCAGCAGCCCTCATCCCCAGGGCGCGGGGGTAAATGAAAAACTGTTTTTT
>NA|NA|TRBV14|TRBJ2-2
CASSQDSPGHVNTGELFF
TGTGCCAGCAGCCAAGATAGTCCGGGACACGTAAACACCGGGGAGCTGTTTTTT
>NA|NA|TRBV6-1|TRBJ1-1
CASRLSLGTATEAFF
TGTGCCAGCAGACTCTCCCTTGGGACGGCCACTGAAGCTTTCTTT
>NA|NA|TRBV27|TRBJ1-3
CASLDRSGNTIYF
TGTGCCAGCCTTGACAGGTCTGGAAACACCATATATTTT
>NA|NA|TRBV15|TRBJ2-3
CATSRATTGIRTDTQYF
TGTGCCACCAGCAGGGCTACTACAGGGATTCGCACAGATACGCAGTATTTT
>NA|NA|TRBV10-3|TRBJ2-3
CAISQGVDTQYF
TGTGCCATCAGTCAGGGAGTAGATACGCAGTATTTT
>NA|TRBD2|TRBV5-5|TRBJ2-7
CASSWVVGSGGSYEQYF
TGTGCCAGCAGCTGGGTGGTTGGGAGCGGGGGGTCCTACGAGCAGTACTTC
>NA|NA|TRBV5-1|TRBJ2-7
CASSLAQAPYEQYF
TGCGCCAGCAGCTTGGCACAGGCCCCCTACGAGCAGTACTTC
>once|NA|TRBV30|TRBJ1-2
CALSDRLLGYGYTF
TGTGCCCTCTCGGACAGACTACTCGGATATGGCTACACCTTC
>NA|TRBD2|TRBV5-1|TRBJ2-1
CASRFSGRVNEQFF
TGCGCCAGCAGATTTAGCGGGAGGGTAAATGAGCAGTTCTTC
>NA|NA|TRBV10-3|TRBJ2-1
CAIRYSDVYNEQFF
TGTGCCATCAGGTACAGCGATGTGTACAATGAGCAGTTCTTC
>NA|TRBD1|TRBV7-2|TRBJ2-7
CASSRPTGASYEQYF
TGTGCCAGCAGCCGACCGACAGGGGCCTCCTACGAGCAGTACTTC
>NA|TRBD1|TRBV15|TRBJ2-5
CATSRDPPWGQQETQYF
TGTGCCACCAGCAGAGATCCGCCCTGGGGACAGCAAGAGACCCAGTACTTC
>once|TRBD1|TRBV5-1|TRBJ2-5
CASKGGTGQETQYF
TGCGCCAGCAAGGGGGGGACAGGGCAAGAGACCCAGTACTTC
>NA|TRBD1|TRBV7-2|TRBJ1-2
CASSKKVADRGYGYTF
TGTGCCAGCAGCAAGAAGGTAGCGGACAGGGGCTATGGCTACACCTTC
>few|TRBD2|TRBV11-3|TRBJ2-1
CASSLDRTSGGRNEQFF
TGTGCCAGCAGCTTAGATCGGACTAGCGGGGGGCGAAATGAGCAGTTCTTC
>NA|NA|TRBV5-1|TRBJ1-6
CASSRLPGRDNSPLHF
TGCGCCAGCAGCCGACTTCCGGGTCGAGATAATTCACCCCTCCACTTT
>once|NA|TRBV30|TRBJ2-3
CAWSEGGLSDTQYF
TGTGCCTGGAGTGAGGGGGGACTTTCGGATACGCAGTATTTT
>NA|NA|TRBV7-2|TRBJ1-5
CASSLGQGSQPQHF
TGTGCCAGCAGCCTGGGACAAGGATCTCAGCCCCAGCATTTT
>NA|TRBD1|TRBV6-6|TRBJ1-1
CASLTGSREAFF
TGTGCCAGCTTGACAGGGTCAAGAGAAGCTTTCTTT
>once|TRBD2|TRBV7-2|TRBJ2-5
CASSPKGLAHPQYF
TGTGCCAGCAGCCCTAAGGGACTAGCGCACCCGCAGTACTTC
>NA|NA|TRBV21-1|TRBJ2-7
CASSKGNGTSGAFGEQYF
TGTGCCAGCAGCAAAGGCAACGGGACTAGCGGGGCGTTCGGCGAGCAGTACTTC
>NA|NA|TRBV10-3|TRBJ1-2
CAISEAYGYTF
TGTGCCATCAGTGAGGCTTATGGCTACACCTTC
>NA|NA|TRBV6-1|TRBJ2-2
CASNRDFRNTGELFF
TGTGCCAGCAACCGGGACTTTAGGAACACCGGGGAGCTGTTTTTT
>NA|NA|TRBV25-1|TRBJ1-1
CASSESGGGGTEAFF
TGTGCCAGCAGTGAATCCGGGGGGGGAGGAACTGAAGCTTTCTTT
>NA|TRBD1|TRBV2|TRBJ2-2
CASSVQGGYGELFF
TGTGCCAGCAGTGTACAGGGGGGTTACGGGGAGCTGTTTTTT
>NA|NA|TRBV2|TRBJ1-2
CASSLDSPNYGYTF
TGTGCCAGCAGCCTCGACAGCCCAAACTATGGCTACACCTTC
>few|NA|TRBV18|TRBJ2-7
CASSPSISGPRDGEQYF
TGTGCCAGCTCACCTTCTATCAGCGGGCCCAGGGACGGGGAGCAGTACTTC
>NA|NA|TRBV7-2|TRBJ1-3
CASSPTLRNTIYF
TGTGCCAGCAGCCCTACCCTCAGGAACACCATATATTTT
>NA|NA|TRBV7-2|TRBJ2-7
CASSRMVRSSYEQYF
TGTGCCAGCAGCCGGATGGTACGGAGCTCCTACGAGCAGTACTTC
>NA|TRBD1|TRBV6-1|TRBJ1-4
CASSEGWTGISTNEKLFF
TGTGCCAGCAGTGAAGGGTGGACAGGGATATCAACTAATGAAAAACTGTTTTTT
>NA|TRBD1|TRBV6-6|TRBJ1-5
CASRTGASNQPQHF
TGTGCCAGCAGGACAGGGGCCTCCAATCAGCCCCAGCATTTT